The 29 T cell receptor beta chains in this list originate from one sample, sequenced in a study of cytomegalovirus exposure and HLA in healthy donors. Primers: 60 Vbeta forward and 13 Jbeta reverse. Repertoires were generated with immunoSEQ multiplex PCR, while TCRdb's copy carries only in-frame clones and drops some. The profile shows hundreds of thousands of clones, more than 60% of them singletons. The sample was PBMCs. These receptors were taken from a woman in her fifties or sixties in good health and CMV-seropositive.

V is TRBV2 and J is TRBJ1-2, with TRBD1 as a possible D gene (6 bases). The germline V gene has CDR1 SNHLY and CDR2 FYNNEI. This CDR3 is built from 13 residues. V lost 6 bases and J 2 bases, leaving 10 bases between the germline ends. The CDR3 nucleotides read TGTGCCAGCAGGTCGACAGGCAACTATGGCTACACCTTC. This gives the protein CASRSTGNYGYTF. The full variable domain, completed using reference TRBV2 and TRBJ1-2, is EPEVTQTPSHQVTQMGQEVILRCVPISNHLYFYWYRQILGQKVEFLVSFYNNEISEKSEIFDDQFSVERPDGSNFTLKIRSTKLEDSAMYFCASRSTGNYGYTFGSGTRLTVV.

The rearrangement joins TRBV28 to TRBJ1-1; no firm D call. This CDR3 spans 14 amino acids. The V gene lost 6 bases and the J gene lost 5 bases, with 16 bases spanning the gap. Looked up from germline, CDR1 is MDHEN and CDR2 is SYDVKM. The CDR3 sequence: CASSPPPGPTEAFF. The DNA for the CDR3 is TGTGCCAGCAGCCCACCCCCAGGTCCGACTGAAGCTTTCTTT.

The chain uses TRBV11-2 and TRBJ2-5; tentatively, D is TRBD1 (6 bases). This CDR3 has 14 residues. Germline V CDR1 and CDR2: SGHAT, FQNNGV. Trimming cost V 1 base and J 2 bases, with 8 bases left between them. Written as DNA, the CDR3 is TGTGCCAGCAGCTTAGTGACAGGACAAGAGACCCAGTACTTC. Encoded protein: CASSLVTGQETQYF. Looking up the rest from reference TRBV11-2 and TRBJ2-5 gives the full variable domain: EAGVAQSPRYKIIEKRQSVAFWCNPISGHATLYWYQQILGQGPKLLIQFQNNGVVDDSQLPKDRFSAERLKGVDSTLKIQPAKLEDSAVYLCASSLVTGQETQYFGPGTRLLVL.

The rearrangement joins TRBV2 to TRBJ2-5; 10 bases map to TRBD1. Per germline, CDR1 SNHLY and CDR2 FYNNEI. Trimming removed 8 bases from V and 4 bases from J; junction bases left unmatched: 1. There are 12 residues in the CDR3. CDR3 in DNA: TGTGCCAGCCGGGACAGGGGAGAGACCCAGTACTTC. It encodes CASRDRGETQYF.

The chain recombines TRBV6-4 with TRBJ2-5, with TRBD2 identical over 13 bases. CDR1 is MRHNA and CDR2 is SNTAGT in the germline V gene. J lost 2 bases, V lost 5 bases, and 11 bases had no gene match. The CDR3 consists of 18 residues. CDR3 loop: CASSFDIGLAGDQETQYF. The CDR3 DNA sequence: TGTGCCAGCAGTTTCGATATCGGACTAGCGGGAGATCAAGAGACCCAGTACTTC.

The chain recombines TRBV19 with TRBJ1-5, with D hard to call. Germline loops: CDR1 LNHDA, CDR2 SQIVND (reference sequence). Deletions cut 2 bases from V and 0 bases from J, with 11 bases between. This CDR3 has 16 amino acids. In DNA, the CDR3 is TGTGCCAGTAGTATACTTACGGGAGGTAGCAATCAGCCCCAGCATTTT. Protein: CASSILTGGSNQPQHF. The entire variable domain, with the rest obtained from reference TRBV19 and TRBJ1-5, is as follows: DGGITQSPKYLFRKEGQNVTLSCEQNLNHDAMYWYRQDPGQGLRLIYYSQIVNDFQKGDIAEGYSVSREKKESFPLTVTSAQKNPTAFYLCASSILTGGSNQPQHFGDGTRLSIL.

The rearrangement joins TRBV7-3 to TRBJ2-7; possible D gene TRBD1, 6 bases. The length of the CDR3 is 16 residues. Per germline, CDR1 SGHTA and CDR2 FQGTGA. Trimming removed 0 bases at V and 2 bases at J, with 14 bases between. CDR3 DNA: TGTGCCAGCAGCTTAACGGGTTCCCAGGGGCCCTACGAGCAGTACTTC. This codes for CASSLTGSQGPYEQYF.

The rearrangement uses TRBV6-1 and TRBJ1-3, with D uncertain. Germline V gives CDR1 MNHNS, CDR2 SASEGT. Between the trimmed V and J ends, which lost 4 bases and 0 bases, there was a span of 13 bases. CDR3 length: 16 residues. CDR3 coding DNA: TGTGCCAGCAGTGGAGGTTACGGGAGCTCTGGAAACACCATATATTTT. Its translation: CASSGGYGSSGNTIYF.

The rearrangement joins TRBV7-9 to TRBJ2-5; 10 positions match TRBD2. Germline V lookup: CDR1 SEHNR, CDR2 FQNEAQ (reference sequence). Germline trimming cut 4 bases from V and 2 bases from J; bases unmatched to any gene: 7. The CDR3 has 16 amino acids. The CDR3 reads CASSSGLAGDQETQYF. CDR3 DNA: TGTGCCAGCAGCTCGGGGCTAGCGGGAGATCAAGAGACCCAGTACTTC.

The chain links TRBV4-2 to TRBJ1-2; 7 bases map to TRBD1. Germline V gives CDR1 LGHNA, CDR2 YNFKEQ. J gave up 8 bases and V 2 bases, and 8 bases lay outside the gene matches. CDR3 size: 14 residues. This CDR3 reads CASSQMTGLWGYTF. The CDR3 DNA sequence: TGTGCCAGCAGCCAAATGACAGGGTTGTGGGGCTACACCTTC.

This sequence joins TRBV28 and TRBJ2-5; 7 nucleotides agree with TRBD1. The germline CDR1 and CDR2 sequences are MDHEN and SYDVKM. V gave up 6 bases and J gave up 3 bases; unmatched junction bases: 4. The CDR3 covers 13 residues. This CDR3 is CASSPRGKETQYF. CDR3 DNA sequence: TGTGCCAGCAGCCCCAGGGGGAAAGAGACCCAGTACTTC.

The chain couples TRBV23-1 to TRBJ1-3, with 11 bases fitting TRBD1. TRBV23-1 is designated an ORF whose function remains uncertain. The CDR3 is made up of 16 amino acids. The ends lost 0 bases at V and 4 bases at J; junction bases unmatched: 2. The DNA for the CDR3 is TGCGCCAGCAGTCAATCGGGACAGGGGGGAGGAAACACCATATATTTT. This gives the protein CASSQSGQGGGNTIYF.

This chain joins TRBV7-8 and TRBJ2-1; 7 positions match TRBD1. This CDR3 is built from 12 residues. Per the germline V gene, CDR1 is SGHVS and CDR2 is FQNEAQ. Trimming cost V 1 base and J 9 bases; bases outside gene matches: 0. The CDR3 reads CASSLEGAEQFF. CDR3 coding DNA: TGTGCCAGCAGCTTAGAGGGGGCTGAGCAGTTCTTC. The full variable domain, rest sourced from reference TRBV7-8 and TRBJ2-1, is GAGVSQSPRYKVAKRGQDVALRCDPISGHVSLFWYQQALGQGPEFLTYFQNEAQLDKSGLPSDRFFAERPEGSVSTLKIQRTQQEDSAVYLCASSLEGAEQFFGPGTRLTVL.

This rearrangement joins TRBV7-2 to TRBJ1-2; D is possibly TRBD1 (6 bases). This CDR3 comprises 14 residues. Trimming cost V 5 bases and J 4 bases, with 14 bases left between them. Germline CDR1 reads SGHTA; CDR2 reads FQGNSA. In nucleotides, the CDR3 is TGTGCCAGCAGCACGGTCAGGACAGCCTATGGCTACACCTTC. Translating it yields CASSTVRTAYGYTF.

The V call is TRBV11-2, the J call TRBJ2-3, with D tentatively TRBD1 (5 bases). The CDR3 is made up of 15 amino acids. Germline CDR1 reads SGHAT; CDR2 reads FQNNGV. The V and J ends lost 5 bases and 0 bases respectively, with 12 bases between them. The chain's CDR3 is CASSPDRDSTDTQYF. In DNA form, the CDR3 reads TGTGCCAGCAGCCCCGACAGAGATAGCACAGATACGCAGTATTTT. The full variable domain, rest sourced from reference TRBV11-2 and TRBJ2-3, is EAGVAQSPRYKIIEKRQSVAFWCNPISGHATLYWYQQILGQGPKLLIQFQNNGVVDDSQLPKDRFSAERLKGVDSTLKIQPAKLEDSAVYLCASSPDRDSTDTQYFGPGTRLTVL.

This chain uses TRBV10-3 with TRBJ1-2; the D gene is possibly TRBD1 (6 bases). Germline V gene sequence: CDR1 ENHRY, CDR2 SYGVKD. This CDR3 is 13 amino acids long. Deletions cut 4 bases from V and 4 bases from J, with 10 bases between. The CDR3 region is CAISVGGPYGYTF. The CDR3 DNA follows: TGTGCCATCAGTGTTGGGGGCCCCTATGGCTACACCTTC.

The chain uses TRBV6-6 and TRBJ1-2; TRBD1 is a possible D gene (5 bases). This CDR3 contains 14 residues. V dropped 5 bases and J dropped 3 bases, with 13 bases sitting between them. The germline gives CDR1 MNHNY, CDR2 SVGAGI (reference sequence). CDR3 coding DNA: TGTGCCAGCAGTCCGGGCGGGGCTGACTATGGCTACACCTTC. It encodes CASSPGGADYGYTF.

The genes are TRBV19 and TRBJ1-2; D possibly corresponds to TRBD1 (5 bases). Germline CDR1 is LNHDA and CDR2 is SQIVND (reference sequence). The CDR3 loop spans 12 amino acids. The ends were cut back, 5 bases at V and 4 bases at J, with 8 bases in the middle. The CDR3 loop reads CASSSQGYGYTF. Here the CDR3 DNA reads TGTGCCAGTAGTTCGCAGGGCTATGGCTACACCTTC.

The chain combines TRBV7-9 with TRBJ1-5, with D possibly TRBD1 on 6 matching bases. Germline V gene sequence: CDR1 SEHNR, CDR2 FQNEAQ (reference sequence). V lost 5 bases and J 0 bases, leaving 14 bases between the germline ends. This CDR3 has 16 residues. The CDR3 loop reads CASSPQGGGSNQPQHF. As DNA, the CDR3 is TGTGCCAGCAGCCCGCAGGGAGGGGGTAGCAATCAGCCCCAGCATTTT.

V is TRBV30 and J is TRBJ1-2, with unresolved D. The CDR3 is 15 residues long. Germline V gene sequence: CDR1 GTSNPN, CDR2 SVGIG (reference sequence). Trimming pared 1 base from V and 3 bases from J, leaving 15 bases between. This CDR3 reads CAWSEGGRRDYGYTF. CDR3 coding DNA: TGTGCCTGGAGTGAGGGTGGGAGAAGGGACTATGGCTACACCTTC.

This clone was found a few times. The chain uses TRBV30 and TRBJ2-3, with a possible D match to TRBD1 (6 bases). The germline CDR1 and CDR2 sequences are GTSNPN and SVGIG (reference sequence). Trimming shortened V by 2 bases and J by 4 bases, and 13 bases separated the two germline ends. There are 14 residues in the CDR3. Here the CDR3 reads CAWSIGGGADTQYF. For the CDR3, the DNA is TGTGCCTGGAGTATCGGTGGGGGCGCAGATACGCAGTATTTT.

This clone was counted only a few times. J is TRBJ2-1 and V is TRBV5-1, with D possibly being TRBD1 or TRBD2 (11 bases each). The V end was cut by 5 bases, the J end by 3 bases, with 24 bases between. CDR3 length: 18 amino acids. In germline, CDR1 is SGHRS, CDR2 YFSETQ. The CDR3 is CASSFGTGGTSGYNEQFF. CDR3 nucleotide sequence: TGCGCCAGCAGTTTCGGGACAGGGGGGACTAGCGGCTACAATGAGCAGTTCTTC.

This chain uses TRBV28 with TRBJ2-1; D remains ambiguous. This CDR3 is built from 16 residues. V lost 6 bases and J 2 bases, leaving 17 bases between the germline ends. Germline V gives CDR1 MDHEN, CDR2 SYDVKM. CDR3 region: CASSSWAAETYNEQFF. CDR3 sequence (DNA): TGTGCCAGCAGCTCTTGGGCAGCTGAAACCTACAATGAGCAGTTCTTC.

V and J are TRBV20-1 and TRBJ1-2; a weak D match, TRBD1 (6 bases). V shed 5 bases and J shed 6 bases, with 10 bases lying between them. CDR1 and CDR2 from the germline V gene are DFQATT and SNEGSKA (reference sequence). CDR3 length: 11 residues. CDR3: CSASGVHGYTF. CDR3 DNA: TGCAGTGCTTCAGGGGTGCATGGCTACACCTTC.

The J gene is TRBJ2-3, the V gene TRBV7-8, with 10 bases aligning to TRBD2. V shed 5 bases, J shed 6 bases, and the junction held 11 bases outside the gene matches. Germline V lookup: CDR1 SGHVS, CDR2 FQNEAQ. CDR3 length: 16 amino acids. This CDR3 reads CASSPTSGATGDTQYF. The CDR3 DNA sequence: TGTGCCAGCAGCCCCACTAGCGGGGCTACGGGGGATACGCAGTATTTT. Drawing the rest from reference TRBV7-8 and TRBJ2-3, the complete variable domain is GAGVSQSPRYKVAKRGQDVALRCDPISGHVSLFWYQQALGQGPEFLTYFQNEAQLDKSGLPSDRFFAERPEGSVSTLKIQRTQQEDSAVYLCASSPTSGATGDTQYFGPGTRLTVL.

CDR3 in amino acids: CAGGRRGSPEAFF. The CDR3 region has the DNA TGTGCCGGGGGTCGGCGGGGCTCCCCTGAAGCTTTCTTT. V is TRBV30 and J is TRBJ1-1; possible D gene TRBD1, 5 bases. The CDR3 totals 13 residues. V lost 8 bases to trimming and J lost 6 bases, with 19 bases between them. CDR1 is GTSNPN and CDR2 is SVGIG in the germline V gene (reference sequence).

The V and J genes are TRBV28 and TRBJ1-4; 11 bases agree with TRBD1. The V gene end was trimmed by 4 bases and the J gene end by 11 bases; junction bases not matched to a gene: 9. CDR3 length equals 15 residues. From germline, CDR1 is MDHEN and CDR2 SYDVKM. Written as DNA, the CDR3 is TGTGCCAGCAGTTGGATAAACCGGGACAGGGGGAAACTGTTTTTT. It codes for CASSWINRDRGKLFF.

V and J are TRBV28 and TRBJ2-5; TRBD1 agrees at 7 bases. The V gene's germline CDR1 is MDHEN and CDR2 SYDVKM. The junction had 10 bases not matched to a gene; V was cut back by 7 bases and J by 2 bases. The CDR3 sequence is 15 residues long. The CDR3 DNA is TGTGCCAGCACCGATCAGAGGACAGGACAAGAGACCCAGTACTTC. It codes for CASTDQRTGQETQYF.

This rearrangement joins TRBV18 to TRBJ2-7, with D tentatively TRBD2 (5 bases). Germline CDR1 KGHSH, CDR2 LQKENI. V was shortened by 3 bases and J by 0 bases, with 12 bases between the two germline ends. This CDR3 region has 15 residues. The CDR3: CASSPAPGSSYEQYF. CDR3 DNA sequence: TGTGCCAGCTCACCTGCCCCGGGGAGCTCCTACGAGCAGTACTTC.